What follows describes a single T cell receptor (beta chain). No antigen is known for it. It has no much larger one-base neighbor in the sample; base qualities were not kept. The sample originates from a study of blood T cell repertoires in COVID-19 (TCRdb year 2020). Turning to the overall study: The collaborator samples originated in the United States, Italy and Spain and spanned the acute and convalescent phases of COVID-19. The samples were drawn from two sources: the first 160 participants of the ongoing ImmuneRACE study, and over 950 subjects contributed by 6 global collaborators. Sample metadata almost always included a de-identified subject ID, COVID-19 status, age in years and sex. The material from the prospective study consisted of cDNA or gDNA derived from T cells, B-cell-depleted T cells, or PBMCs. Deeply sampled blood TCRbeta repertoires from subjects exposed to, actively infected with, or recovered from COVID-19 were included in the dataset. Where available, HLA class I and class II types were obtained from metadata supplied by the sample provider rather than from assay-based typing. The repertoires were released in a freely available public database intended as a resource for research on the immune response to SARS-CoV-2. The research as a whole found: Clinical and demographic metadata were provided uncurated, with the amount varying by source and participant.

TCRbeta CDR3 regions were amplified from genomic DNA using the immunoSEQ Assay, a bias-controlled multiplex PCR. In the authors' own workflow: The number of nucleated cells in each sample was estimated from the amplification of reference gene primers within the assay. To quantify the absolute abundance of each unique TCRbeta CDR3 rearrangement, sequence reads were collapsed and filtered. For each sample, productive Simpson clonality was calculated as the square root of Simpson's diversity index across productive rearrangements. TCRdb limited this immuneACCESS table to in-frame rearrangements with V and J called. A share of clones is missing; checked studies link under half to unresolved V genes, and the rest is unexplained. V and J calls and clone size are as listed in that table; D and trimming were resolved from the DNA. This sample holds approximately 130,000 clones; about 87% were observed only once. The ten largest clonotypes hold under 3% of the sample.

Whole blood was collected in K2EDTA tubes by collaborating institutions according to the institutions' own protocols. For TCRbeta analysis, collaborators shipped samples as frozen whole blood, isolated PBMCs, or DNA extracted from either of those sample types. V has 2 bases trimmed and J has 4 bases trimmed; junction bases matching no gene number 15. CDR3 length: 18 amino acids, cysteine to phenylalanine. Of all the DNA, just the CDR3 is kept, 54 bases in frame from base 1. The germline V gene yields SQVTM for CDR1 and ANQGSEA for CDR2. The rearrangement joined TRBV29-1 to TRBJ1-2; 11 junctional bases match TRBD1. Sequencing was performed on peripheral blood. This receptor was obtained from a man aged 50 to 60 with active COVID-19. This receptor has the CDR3 CSVENYGTGGSHGYGYTF. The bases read TGCAGCGTTGAAAATTATGGGACAGGGGGTTCTCATGGCTATGGCTACACCTTC.